This entry concerns a single T cell receptor beta chain. Which antigen it targets is not known. The conserved final phenylalanine or tryptophan is absent from the CDR3, which likely points to a read error. Libraries came from the immunoSEQ multiplex PCR assay. A mixture of 60 forward primers for TCR Vbeta segments and 13 reverse primers for TCR Jbeta segments was used in the multiplex PCR. Amplification of the CDR3 region of rearranged TCR beta genes was performed with a multiplex PCR assay on genomic DNA. On the Illumina HiSeq System, the amplified TCR beta libraries were sequenced as 87-base-pair reads. Under the source paper's analysis protocol: In a later analysis, tens of millions of unique TCR beta chains were counted across the approximately 620 repertoires, and some 10 million of these chains were shared by at least two donors. Raw reads were error-corrected and collapsed into unique sequences with a nearest-neighbor algorithm that merged closely related sequences to remove PCR and sequencing errors. CDR3 sequences were aligned to IMGT reference sequences to assign V, D and J gene segments. For a sequence to be retained, a match of at least six nucleotides was required to both a V gene segment and a J gene segment. A rearrangement was called productive if the CDR3 had no stop codons and remained in frame with V and J, and every other rearrangement was called non-productive. Following IMGT convention, CDR3 was defined as the stretch from the second conserved V-encoded cysteine up to the conserved J-encoded phenylalanine. The earlier analysis of about 590 of the donors excluded sequences that lacked an unambiguous match to a single V gene segment. An earlier analysis of a few hundred of the donors called V segments functional above 56.7% productive rearrangements and segregating when the between-donor standard deviation exceeded 5%. A statistical classification framework was built for diagnosing cytomegalovirus status from the catalog of TCR beta chain sequences. In a later analysis, TCR nucleotide sequences were compared against IMGT/GENE-DB human TR gene sequences so that V and J genes could be assigned. The TCRdist pipeline was used in a later analysis to assign CDR3 sequences and most-parsimonious VDJ recombination scenarios. In a later analysis, each TCR beta chain was defined by its CDR3 amino acid sequence together with its V-gene family, and reads without a unique V-gene family were excluded. In a later analysis, fewer than 650 highly shared, low-generation-probability nucleotide sequences were removed to address suspected cross-contamination and a sequencing artifact. A later analysis calculated a clonal expansion index for each public chain from normalized within-repertoire ranks of inferred template counts. In a later analysis, generation probabilities were computed using a VDJ recombination model fitted to out-of-frame rearrangements, and the results were checked against IGoR. In a later analysis, hypergeometric tests were used to score TCR-TCR, TCR-HLA and TCR-CMV co-occurrence, with a repertoire-size bias correction applied to TCR pairs. In a later analysis, false discovery rates were estimated by permuting HLA or CMV assignments 20 times. In a later analysis, co-occurring TCRs were grouped using DBSCAN, and TCRdist sequence similarity was added for clustering within HLA-allele-positive subsets. Repertoires with fewer than 30,000 or more than 120,000 public chains were left out of co-occurrence clustering, as were five repertoires with anomalous nucleotide sharing. TCRdb mirrors the immuneACCESS table, restricted to in-frame sequences. Some clones are absent from its copies; in checked studies, under half trace to an unresolved V gene, and the reason for the others is unknown. D and trimming were read from the DNA, whereas the V and J calls and clone size are those reported in that table. For this sample there are roughly 140,000 clones; 80% appear just once. Of the sample, under 6% is held by the ten largest clones.

Including both end residues, the CDR3 is 13 amino acids long. The only DNA kept is the CDR3, 39 bases in frame from the first base. The V end gives up 5 bases and the J end 4 bases, leaving 3 bases in the junction not matched to a gene. Sequences MDHEN (CDR1) and SYDVKM (CDR2) are obtained from the germline V gene. This record belongs to a study of cytomegalovirus exposure and HLA in healthy donors (dated by TCRdb to 2017 to 2019). For context, the study as a whole: An earlier analysis of some 500 of the donors reported approximately 290 Gb of sequence data and around 120 million unique TCR beta sequences from about 179 million T cells. Roughly 300 gigabases of sequencing data and approximately 80 million unique TCR sequences were included in an early release covering 550 to 650 HLA-typed donors. Of the roughly 400 genotyped donors, over 80% were placed in the genetic ancestry cluster associated with self-reported Caucasian donors. The study aimed to test whether cataloging public T cell receptors could reveal signatures of past pathogen exposure. The study profiled the T cell repertoires of more than 500 subjects by immunosequencing and related them to cytomegalovirus serostatus. Besides the first cohort of approximately 670 subjects, a separate validation cohort made up of roughly 120 different subjects was used. To predict cytomegalovirus infection status, the study combined high-throughput TCR immunosequencing, statistical association of individual TCRs with disease status, and machine learning. In a later analysis, previously published TCR beta repertoires from several hundred donors were re-analyzed and high-resolution HLA genotyping was added so that TCR occurrence patterns could be studied. The later analysis used no new phenotypic data to find candidate immune exposures, relying instead on TCR beta sequences and their occurrence across donors. To decide whether each TCR beta V gene segment behaved as functional or pseudogenic, an earlier analysis of 587 of the donors relied on high-throughput TCR beta sequencing. Alongside the repertoire data, information on donor age, sex, ethnicity and CMV serostatus was compiled. Genome-wide SNP genotypes for about 65% of the 666 donors were used in a later genetic analysis, which treated that subset as a discovery cohort. Every discovery cohort repertoire had been produced on one sequencing platform. Class I and class II HLA loci were covered by the typing at four-digit resolution. Typing coverage varied by locus: roughly 629-640 donors for A, B, C, DRB1 and DQB1; approximately 500 for DQA1; about 600 for DPA1; around 450 for DPB1. Roughly five DR-DQ haplotypes were handled as single units for association and clustering, since linkage in the cohort was strong. Across around 400 genotyped donors of the cohort, an average of about 240,000 unique TCR beta nucleotide sequences per donor were sequenced, and 15% to 20% of those sequences were non-productive.

The cohort consisted of fewer than 700 healthy bone marrow donors. At the time of sampling, every cohort member was nominally healthy, though immune exposures that went unrecorded were likely present. The donor was CMV seronegative and was included in the group of a few hundred seronegative cohort members. Every donor gave a peripheral blood sample, and the peripheral blood mononuclear cells from that sample were used for TCR beta sequencing. The Qiagen DNeasy Blood Extraction Kit was used to extract genomic DNA from the blood cell samples. Broader findings and caveats from the paper: At a false discovery rate of 0.05, a later analysis linked some 18,000 TCR beta sequences to specific HLA alleles. Several of the top co-occurrence clusters appeared to be linked to parvovirus B19, influenza, CMV and Epstein-Barr virus, according to a later analysis. The authors suggested that the approach could potentially be generalized to other disease states and immunological phenotypes. In an earlier analysis of some 500 of the donors, most TCR beta V segments were observed in productive rearrangements about 90% or about 30% of the time, broadly matching IMGT annotations. In a later analysis, the rate of TCR association differed among HLA loci, with DRB1 alleles having the most associated TCRs and HLA-C alleles having the fewest. Most CMV-associated TCR beta chains appeared to be HLA-restricted in a later analysis, and the HLA associations seemed to be driven largely by CMV exposure. Only TCR beta chains were sequenced in this cohort, and the absence of alpha or paired-chain data limited detectable features. In a later analysis, HLA-associated TCR beta chains showed more clonal expansion and lower generation probabilities than non-associated chains that were equally common. For the cohort, immune exposure information was limited to CMV serostatus. Strong co-occurrence of HLA alleles, especially DR and DQ, made assigning TCR associations to individual alleles difficult. In a later genetic analysis, fewer N-insertions in productive TCRs were reported among donors in an Asian-associated ancestry cluster than the approximately 670-donor mean. Across donors, most TCR sequences were observed very rarely, whereas some public TCRs were present in many individuals. A further reported finding was that TCR beta sequences accurately predicted the HLA-A and HLA-B alleles for most subjects in the first cohort. In vitro tests confirmed that three of the cytomegalovirus-associated TCR beta chains recognize cytomegalovirus antigens. Some IMGT-functional V segments, including TRBV6-2 and TRBV6-3, could not be told apart with the 87-base-pair reads, so those segments were excluded. The sequencing pipeline was judged likely to have produced a cluster of highly shared sequence variants as a technical artifact. The study listed approximately 150 TCR beta chains as associated with cytomegalovirus. Correlated functional status among segregating V segments might reflect linkage disequilibrium, but an unknown experimental factor could not be ruled out. V-gene and J-gene trimming of TCR beta chains was associated with a missense DCLRE1C variant in a later genetic analysis, and the association was replicated in an independent cohort. Sequencing depth was assumed to be roughly uniform across donors in the presence/absence analyses, though that assumption may not hold. About 17 rarely observed V segments, including chromosome 9 orphons, were excluded from the earlier analysis of about 500 of the donors because counts were too low. Because HLA typing was missing for some donors at each locus, association tests included only the typed subset. The classifier was reported to diagnose cytomegalovirus status with high specificity and sensitivity in both the original cohort and the validation cohort.

What was sequenced was PBMCs. The source is a man aged 40-55 years in good health and CMV-seronegative. The sequence links TRBV28 to TRBJ1-1; 8 junctional bases match TRBD1. CDR3 sequence: CASSGTGPTEAFV. The sequence in DNA is TGTGCCAGCAGTGGGACAGGTCCCACTGAAGCTTTCGTT.